This T cell receptor (beta chain) stems from a study of T cell changes during pregnancy in multiple sclerosis (dated by TCRdb to between 2018 and 2021). For the wider study: Changes in the T cell repertoire over the course of pregnancy were examined in this study in women with multiple sclerosis.

Turning to this clone: Its antigen remains unidentified. No base quality information exists; no much larger clone differs at one position.

The CDR3 runs 14 residues from the cysteine to the phenylalanine. Only CDR3 DNA remains: 42 bases, in frame from the first base. Sequences LGHNT (CDR1) and FRNRAP (CDR2) are obtained from the germline V gene. The germline V and J ends show losses of 6 bases and 3 bases respectively, and no gene match explains 4 bases of the junction. The library was prepared using the immunoSEQ multiplex PCR assay. The immuneACCESS repertoire file appears here via TCRdb, limited to in-frame rearrangements. These files lack a portion of the clones; in checked studies, under half of the deficit traces to unresolved V genes, and the cause of the others is not known. The sample table records 45,000 to 50,000 clones; roughly 93% of these occur just once. 0.37% of the sample lies in the top ten.

The clonotype originates from a female donor in good health, enrolled as a control in a pregnancy study. The source material was CD4+ T cells from peripheral blood mononuclear cells, sampled in the second trimester of pregnancy. The rearrangement combines TRBV12-5 with TRBJ2-3; TRBD2 matches 9 bases in the middle. The CDR3 protein sequence reads: CASGGSGGTDTQYF. The nucleotides are TGTGCTAGTGGCGGAAGCGGGGGGACAGATACGCAGTATTTT.